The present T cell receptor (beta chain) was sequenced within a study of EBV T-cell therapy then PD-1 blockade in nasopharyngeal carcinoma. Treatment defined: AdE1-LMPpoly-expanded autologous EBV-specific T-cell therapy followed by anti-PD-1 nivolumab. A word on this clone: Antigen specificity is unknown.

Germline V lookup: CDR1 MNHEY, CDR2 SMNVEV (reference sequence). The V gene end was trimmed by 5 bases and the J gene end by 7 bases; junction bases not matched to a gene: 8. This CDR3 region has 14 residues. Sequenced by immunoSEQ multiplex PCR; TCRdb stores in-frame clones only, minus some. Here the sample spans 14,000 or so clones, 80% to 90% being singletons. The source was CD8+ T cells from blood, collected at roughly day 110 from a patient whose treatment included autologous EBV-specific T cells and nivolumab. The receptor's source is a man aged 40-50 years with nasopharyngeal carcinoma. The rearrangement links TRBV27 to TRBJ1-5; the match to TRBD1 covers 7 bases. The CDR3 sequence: CASSPRTGGQPQHF. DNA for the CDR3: TGTGCCAGCAGTCCCCGGACAGGTGGACAGCCCCAGCATTTT.